This TCR beta chain was identified during a study of cytomegalovirus exposure and HLA in healthy donors. Findings and limits, study-wide: The study carried out a later analysis of TCR beta sequences. It associated about 15,000 of them with specific HLA alleles at a false discovery rate of 0.05.

Researchers ran the PCR with 60 Vbeta and 13 Jbeta primers. TCRdb's copy holds only in-frame clones and misses some; the assay was immunoSEQ multiplex PCR. Here the sample spans approximately 120,000 clones, roughly 67% being singletons. As concerns this clone: Its target is not known.

Germline values: CDR1 SGHRS, CDR2 YFSETQ. V gave up 0 bases and J gave up 7 bases, with 5 bases separating them. This CDR3 is built from 13 residues. J is TRBJ1-6 and V is TRBV5-1; D ambiguous. The sequencing sample was made of PBMCs. The receptor was isolated from a man aged 40-49 years in good health and CMV-seronegative. This chain's CDR3 is CASSLDPNSPLHF. The DNA of the CDR3 is TGCGCCAGCAGCTTGGATCCGAATTCACCCCTCCACTTT.